This T cell receptor beta chain was documented in a study of cytomegalovirus exposure and HLA in healthy donors. The study's findings and limits: Common viral pathogens (according to a later analysis) appeared linked to several of the most significant clusters.

As to this clone: Its cognate antigen is unknown.

Researchers ran the PCR with 60 Vbeta and 13 Jbeta primers. The table came from immunoSEQ multiplex PCR; TCRdb's copy has only in-frame clones and leaves some out. The sample holds about 160,000 clones, about four fifths seen once. CDR3 size: 15 residues. Germline assignment: CDR1 SEHNR and CDR2 FQNEAQ (reference sequence). Trimming at V came to 8 bases and at J to 5 bases, leaving 13 bases not matched to a gene. What was sequenced was PBMCs. The sequence was collected from a woman under 40 in good health and CMV-seropositive. The V gene is TRBV7-9, the J gene TRBJ2-5, with 8 positions matching TRBD2. The chain's CDR3 is CASVGGGHLVETQYF. DNA for the CDR3: TGTGCCAGCGTGGGCGGGGGGCACCTCGTCGAGACCCAGTACTTC.